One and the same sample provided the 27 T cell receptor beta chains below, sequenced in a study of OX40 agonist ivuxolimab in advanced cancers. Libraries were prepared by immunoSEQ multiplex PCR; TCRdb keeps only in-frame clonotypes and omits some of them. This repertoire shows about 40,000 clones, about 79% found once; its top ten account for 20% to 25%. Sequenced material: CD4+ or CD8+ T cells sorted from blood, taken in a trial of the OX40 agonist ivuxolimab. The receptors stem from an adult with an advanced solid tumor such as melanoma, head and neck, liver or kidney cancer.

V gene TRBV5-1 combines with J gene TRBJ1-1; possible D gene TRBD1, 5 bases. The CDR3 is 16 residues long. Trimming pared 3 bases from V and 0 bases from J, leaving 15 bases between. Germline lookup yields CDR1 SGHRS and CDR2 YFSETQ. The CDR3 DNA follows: TGCGCCAGCAGCTCCGGGACGAGCCGGGTGAACACTGAAGCTTTCTTT. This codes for CASSSGTSRVNTEAFF.

The CDR3: CASSIVPSDKTEQFF. CDR3 nucleotide sequence: TGTGCCAGTAGTATTGTGCCTAGCGATAAGACCGAGCAGTTCTTC. The chain links TRBV19 to TRBJ2-1, with D perhaps matching TRBD2 (6 bases). CDR3 length equals 15 residues. Germline lookup yields CDR1 LNHDA and CDR2 SQIVND (reference sequence). Trimming removed 3 bases from V and 10 bases from J, with 19 bases in between.

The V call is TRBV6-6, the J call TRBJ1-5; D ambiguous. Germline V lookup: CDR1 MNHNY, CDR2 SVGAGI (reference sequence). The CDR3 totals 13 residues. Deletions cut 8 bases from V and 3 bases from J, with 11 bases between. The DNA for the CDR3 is TGTGCCAGCTATGGACGGGACAATCAGCCCCAGCATTTT. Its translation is CASYGRDNQPQHF.

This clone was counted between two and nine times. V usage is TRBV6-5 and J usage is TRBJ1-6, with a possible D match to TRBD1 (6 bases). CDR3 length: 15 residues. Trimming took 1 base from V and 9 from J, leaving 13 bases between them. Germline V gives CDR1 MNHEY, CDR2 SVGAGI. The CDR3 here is CASSYLNRDASPLHF. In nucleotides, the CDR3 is TGTGCCAGCAGTTACTTAAACAGGGACGCTTCACCCCTCCACTTT.

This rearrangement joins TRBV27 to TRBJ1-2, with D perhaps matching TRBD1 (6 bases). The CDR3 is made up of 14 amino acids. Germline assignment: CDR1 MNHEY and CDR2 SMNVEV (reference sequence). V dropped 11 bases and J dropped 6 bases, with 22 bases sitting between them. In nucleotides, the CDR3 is TGTGCCTCCGGGAGGGTTACAGGGTTTCATGGCTACACCTTC. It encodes CASGRVTGFHGYTF.

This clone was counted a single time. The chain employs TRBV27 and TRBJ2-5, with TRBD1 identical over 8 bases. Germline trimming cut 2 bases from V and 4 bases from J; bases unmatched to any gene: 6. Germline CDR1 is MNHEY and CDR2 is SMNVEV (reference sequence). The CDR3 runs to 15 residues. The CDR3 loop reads CASSLRTGQLETQYF. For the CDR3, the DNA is TGTGCCAGCAGTTTAAGGACAGGGCAATTAGAGACCCAGTACTTC.

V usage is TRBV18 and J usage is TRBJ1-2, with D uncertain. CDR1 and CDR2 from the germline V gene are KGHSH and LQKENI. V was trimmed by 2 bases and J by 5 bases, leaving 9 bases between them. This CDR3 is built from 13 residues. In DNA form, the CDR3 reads TGTGCCAGCTCACCATGGCAGGAATATGGCTACACCTTC. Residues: CASSPWQEYGYTF.

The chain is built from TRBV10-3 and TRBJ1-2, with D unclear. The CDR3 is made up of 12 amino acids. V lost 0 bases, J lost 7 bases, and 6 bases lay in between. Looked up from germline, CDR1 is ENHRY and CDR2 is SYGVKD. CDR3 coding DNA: TGTGCCATCAGTGAGTCCGGGGTTGGCTACACCTTC. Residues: CAISESGVGYTF.

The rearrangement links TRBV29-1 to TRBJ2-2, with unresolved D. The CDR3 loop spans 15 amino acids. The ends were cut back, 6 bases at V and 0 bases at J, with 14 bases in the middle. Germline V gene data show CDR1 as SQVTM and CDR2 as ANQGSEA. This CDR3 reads CSVRLGEPNTGELFF. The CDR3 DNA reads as TGCAGCGTCCGTCTAGGAGAGCCGAACACCGGGGAGCTGTTTTTT.

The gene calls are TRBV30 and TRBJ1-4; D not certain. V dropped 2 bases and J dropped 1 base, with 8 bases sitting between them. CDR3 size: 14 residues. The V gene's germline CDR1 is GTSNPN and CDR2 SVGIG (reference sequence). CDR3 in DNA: TGTGCCTGGAGTCCCTGGAGAACTAATGAAAAACTGTTTTTT. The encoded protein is CAWSPWRTNEKLFF.

The CDR3 loop is CATSKGTGNLFYGYTF. DNA of the CDR3: TGTGCCACCAGCAAAGGGACAGGGAACCTTTTCTATGGCTACACCTTC. The V gene is TRBV15, the J gene TRBJ1-2; 9 bases match TRBD1. CDR1 is LNHNV, CDR2 YYDKDF, per germline (reference sequence). V trimming: 4 bases; J trimming: 4 bases; junction bases outside the gene matches: 10. The length of the CDR3 is 16 residues.

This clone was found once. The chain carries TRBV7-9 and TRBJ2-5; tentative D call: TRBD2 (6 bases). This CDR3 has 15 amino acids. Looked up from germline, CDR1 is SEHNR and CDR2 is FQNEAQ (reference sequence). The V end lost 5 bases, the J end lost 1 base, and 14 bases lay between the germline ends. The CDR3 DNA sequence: TGTGCCAGCAGCATATCCGCGGGACCCCAAGAGACCCAGTACTTC. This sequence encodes CASSISAGPQETQYF. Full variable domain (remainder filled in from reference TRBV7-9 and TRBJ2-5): DTGVSQNPRHKITKRGQNVTFRCDPISEHNRLYWYRQTLGQGPEFLTYFQNEAQLEKSRLLSDRFSAERPKGSFSTLEIQRTEQGDSAMYLCASSISAGPQETQYFGPGTRLLVL.

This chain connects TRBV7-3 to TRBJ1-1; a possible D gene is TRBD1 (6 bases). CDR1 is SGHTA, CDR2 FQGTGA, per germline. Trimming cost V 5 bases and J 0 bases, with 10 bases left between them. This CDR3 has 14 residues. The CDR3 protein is CASSPGQLNTEAFF. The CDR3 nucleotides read TGTGCCAGCAGCCCCGGACAGTTGAACACTGAAGCTTTCTTT.

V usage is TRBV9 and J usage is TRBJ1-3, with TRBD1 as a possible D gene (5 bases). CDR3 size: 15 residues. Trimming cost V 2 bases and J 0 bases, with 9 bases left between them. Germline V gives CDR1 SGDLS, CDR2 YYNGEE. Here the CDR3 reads CASSVEGASGNTIYF. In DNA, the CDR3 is TGTGCCAGCAGCGTCGAAGGGGCCTCTGGAAACACCATATATTTT. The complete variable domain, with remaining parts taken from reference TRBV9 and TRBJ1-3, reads DSGVTQTPKHLITATGQRVTLRCSPRSGDLSVYWYQQSLDQGLQFLIQYYNGEERAKGNILERFSAQQFPDLHSELNLSSLELGDSALYFCASSVEGASGNTIYFGEGSWLTVV.

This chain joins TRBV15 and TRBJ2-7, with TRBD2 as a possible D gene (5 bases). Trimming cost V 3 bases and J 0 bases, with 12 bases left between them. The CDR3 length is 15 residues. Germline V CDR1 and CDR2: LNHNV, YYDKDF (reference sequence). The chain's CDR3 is CATSSNPGGSYEQYF. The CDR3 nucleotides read TGTGCCACCAGCAGTAACCCAGGAGGCTCCTACGAGCAGTACTTC.

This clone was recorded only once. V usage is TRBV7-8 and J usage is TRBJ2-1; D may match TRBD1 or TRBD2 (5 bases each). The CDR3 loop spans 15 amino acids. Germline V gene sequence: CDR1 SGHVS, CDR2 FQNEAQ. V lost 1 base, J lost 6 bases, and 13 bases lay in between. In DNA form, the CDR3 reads TGTGCCAGCAGCTTAGGGCACACTGGGGGCAATGAGCAGTTCTTC. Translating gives CASSLGHTGGNEQFF.

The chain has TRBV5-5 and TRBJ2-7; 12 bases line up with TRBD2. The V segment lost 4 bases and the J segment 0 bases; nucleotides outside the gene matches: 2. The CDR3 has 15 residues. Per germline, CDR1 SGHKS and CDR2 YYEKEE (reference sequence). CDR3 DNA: TGTGCCAGCAGCGAGGGACTAGCGGGCTCCTACGAGCAGTACTTC. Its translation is CASSEGLAGSYEQYF.

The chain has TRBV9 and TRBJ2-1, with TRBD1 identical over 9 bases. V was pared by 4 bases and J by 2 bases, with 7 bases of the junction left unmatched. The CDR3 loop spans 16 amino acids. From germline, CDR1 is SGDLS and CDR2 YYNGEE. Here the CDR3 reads CASSTKGQGPYNEQFF. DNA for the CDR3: TGTGCCAGCAGCACCAAGGGACAGGGTCCCTACAATGAGCAGTTCTTC.

In DNA, the CDR3 is TGTGCCAGCAGCTTAGGCGAACAGAACTATGGCTACACCTTC. Its translation: CASSLGEQNYGYTF. The chain uses TRBV11-2 and TRBJ1-2; no reliable D call. Trimming left V 1 base short and J 2 bases short, with 8 bases between. Per germline, CDR1 SGHAT and CDR2 FQNNGV. This CDR3 region has 14 residues.

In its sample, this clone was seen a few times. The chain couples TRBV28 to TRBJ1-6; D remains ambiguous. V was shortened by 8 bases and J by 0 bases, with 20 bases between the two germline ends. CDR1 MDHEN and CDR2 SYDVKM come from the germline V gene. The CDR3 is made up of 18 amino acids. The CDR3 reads CASQDSHGLGSYNSPLHF. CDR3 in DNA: TGTGCCAGCCAGGATTCCCATGGCCTGGGCTCCTATAATTCACCCCTCCACTTT.

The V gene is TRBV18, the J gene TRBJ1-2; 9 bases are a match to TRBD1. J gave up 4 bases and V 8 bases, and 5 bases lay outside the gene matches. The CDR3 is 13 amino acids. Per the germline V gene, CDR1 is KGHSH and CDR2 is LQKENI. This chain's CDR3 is CASLQGQGYGYTF. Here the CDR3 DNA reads TGTGCCAGCCTTCAGGGACAGGGCTATGGCTACACCTTC.

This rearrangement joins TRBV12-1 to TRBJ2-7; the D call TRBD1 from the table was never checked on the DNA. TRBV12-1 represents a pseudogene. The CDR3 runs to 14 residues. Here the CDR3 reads CASSFAMGQNEQYF. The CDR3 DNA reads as TGTGCCAGCAGCTTTGCCATGGGACAGAACGAGCAGTACTTC.

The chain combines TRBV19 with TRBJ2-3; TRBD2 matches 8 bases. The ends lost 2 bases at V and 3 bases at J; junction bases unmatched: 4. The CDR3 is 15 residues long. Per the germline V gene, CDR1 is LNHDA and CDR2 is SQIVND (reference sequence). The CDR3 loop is CASSILASGTDTQYF. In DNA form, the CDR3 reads TGTGCCAGTAGTATACTCGCTAGCGGGACAGATACGCAGTATTTT.

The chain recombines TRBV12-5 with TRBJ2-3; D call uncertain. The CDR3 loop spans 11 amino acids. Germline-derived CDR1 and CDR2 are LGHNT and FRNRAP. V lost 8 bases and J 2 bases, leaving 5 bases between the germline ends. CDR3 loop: CASSITDTQYF. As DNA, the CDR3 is TGTGCTAGTAGTATCACAGATACGCAGTATTTT.

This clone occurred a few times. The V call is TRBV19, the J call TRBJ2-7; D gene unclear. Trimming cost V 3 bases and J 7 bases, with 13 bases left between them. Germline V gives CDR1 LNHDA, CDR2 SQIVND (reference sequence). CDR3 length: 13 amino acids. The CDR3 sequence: CASSIVTTSEQYF. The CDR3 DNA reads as TGTGCCAGTAGTATCGTTACAACGTCGGAGCAGTACTTC.

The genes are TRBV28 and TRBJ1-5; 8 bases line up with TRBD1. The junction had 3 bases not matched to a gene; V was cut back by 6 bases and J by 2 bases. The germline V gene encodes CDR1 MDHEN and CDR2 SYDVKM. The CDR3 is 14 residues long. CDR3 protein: CASSTTGGNQPQHF. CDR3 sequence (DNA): TGTGCCAGCAGCACGACAGGGGGCAATCAGCCCCAGCATTTT.

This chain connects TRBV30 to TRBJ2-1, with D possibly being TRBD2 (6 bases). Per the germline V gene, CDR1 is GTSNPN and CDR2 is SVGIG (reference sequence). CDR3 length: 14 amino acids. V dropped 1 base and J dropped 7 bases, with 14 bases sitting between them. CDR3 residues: CAWSALGGLNEQFF. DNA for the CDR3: TGTGCCTGGAGTGCCCTCGGGGGATTGAATGAGCAGTTCTTC.